This is a list of T cell receptor beta chains from one sample in a study of cytomegalovirus exposure and HLA in healthy donors. Sequenced by immunoSEQ multiplex PCR; TCRdb stores in-frame clones only, minus some. The listing records 150,000 to 200,000 clones. Sequencing used PBMCs. These receptors were taken from a man younger than 40 in good health and CMV-seronegative. CDR3s include the opening cysteine and the closing phenylalanine or tryptophan. Each record gives: D gene, CDR3 length, V gene, J gene, CDR3 protein. D genes are given only for firm matches.

.	16	TRBV21-1	TRBJ2-5	CASSVSAGRGKETQYF
.	16	TRBV5-1	TRBJ2-7	CASRTDPGTVSYEQYF
TRBD1	14	TRBV7-9	TRBJ2-7	CASSSDRANYEQYF
.	16	TRBV2	TRBJ2-3	CASSVVGPTSTDTQYF
TRBD1	15	TRBV27	TRBJ1-5	CASSRAGGTNQPQHF
TRBD1	14	TRBV7-2	TRBJ1-4	CASSFRQGGQKLFF
TRBD1	15	TRBV19	TRBJ1-4	CASSVGTANNEKLFF
TRBD1	14	TRBV7-9	TRBJ1-4	CASSLPGGFEKLFF
TRBD2	15	TRBV9	TRBJ2-3	CASSVGRTSGNAQYF
TRBD1	12	TRBV5-1	TRBJ2-3	CASSEQGDTQYF
.	12	TRBV28	TRBJ1-2	CATKQGTYGYTF
TRBD1	15	TRBV30	TRBJ1-5	CAWGQGALSNQPQHF
.	11	TRBV20-1	TRBJ2-7	CSAQTAYEQYF
.	15	TRBV5-6	TRBJ1-3	CASSLGPLEANTIYF
TRBD1	13	TRBV6-4	TRBJ1-1	CASSRQGRSEAFF
TRBD1	15	TRBV30	TRBJ1-2	CAWSVQSDRGNGYTF
TRBD1	13	TRBV29-1	TRBJ1-2	CSVQQGVGYGYTF
.	13	TRBV30	TRBJ2-5	CAWADGEGSTQYF
TRBD1	15	TRBV19	TRBJ1-4	CASSTLQGGNEKLFF
TRBD1	16	TRBV14	TRBJ1-1	CASSQPRDRGSTEAFF
.	12	TRBV19	TRBJ2-7	CASSDSWYEQYF
.	14	TRBV30	TRBJ2-1	CAWSTAPGVDEQFF
.	15	TRBV28	TRBJ2-5	CASSLVAGRPETQYF
.	13	TRBV10-1	TRBJ1-2	CASSEAGASGYTF
TRBD2	14	TRBV6-1	TRBJ2-7	CASTFSSGAYEQYF
TRBD1	13	TRBV5-6	TRBJ1-2	CASSPGQGEGYTF
.	16	TRBV6-1	TRBJ2-6	CASSEMMSTGANVLTF
TRBD1	14	TRBV10-1	TRBJ2-7	CASSTGTGLDEQYF
.	19	TRBV4-2	TRBJ1-5	CASSQDIGQGGLWNQPQHF
.	15	TRBV15	TRBJ2-1	CATSRDFGGHNEQFF
.	15	TRBV5-8	TRBJ1-1	CASSWGVGANTEAFF